This is a list of T cell receptor beta chains from one sample in a study of shared clonotypes between healthy human individuals. Clones were read by immunoSEQ multiplex PCR, and TCRdb kept only the in-frame ones, dropping some. The data contain millions of clones, over 85% of them seen just once; the ten biggest clones take up about 0.13%. Sequenced input: naive CD4+ T cells sorted from blood. These receptors were taken from a man between 18 and 35 years old in good health. Each CDR3 is given with its conserved first and last residue.

TRBJ2-7,TRBV5-4,CASSRTGGSLEQYF
TRBJ1-5,TRBV11-2,CASSPGGGNQPQHF
TRBJ1-1,TRBV6-5,CASSSGGGNTEAFF
TRBJ1-1,TRBV4-3,CASSQEGLANTEAFF
TRBJ1-2,TRBV21-1,CASNQGQGPNYGYTF
TRBJ2-1,TRBV4-1,CASSHPGTSGWNEQFF
TRBJ2-5,TRBV4-1,CASSQAVQETQYF
TRBJ1-1,TRBV30,CAWTNTGEAEAFF
TRBJ2-1,TRBV28,CASRTSGTSGRPGNEQFF
TRBJ1-1,TRBV4-2,CASSHRGQGGGDTEAFF
TRBJ1-2,TRBV4-3,CASSQGSGAGYTF
TRBJ2-1,TRBV13,CASSRRWGDEQFF
TRBJ2-3,TRBV4-3,CASSLNRDRTDTQYF
TRBJ2-7,TRBV5-1,CATSRDGDYEQYF
TRBJ2-7,TRBV10-1,CASSEFQGISYEQYF
TRBJ2-7,TRBV4-1,CASSQVGTGKPYEQYF
TRBJ2-2,TRBV5-4,CASSKTSGSLAGELFF
TRBJ2-7,TRBV6-1,CASSEEVTGNFYEQYF
TRBJ2-3,TRBV10-3,CALAGGPTDTQYF
TRBJ2-7,TRBV7-2,CASSFQYEQYF
TRBJ2-7,TRBV28,CASTSVGDGGEQYF
TRBJ2-4,TRBV5-4,CASSLGGERTKNIQYF
TRBJ1-3,TRBV5-4,CASSIAPGQGVNTIYF
TRBJ2-7,TRBV9,CASSARADGLGSEQYF
TRBJ2-6,TRBV5-4,CASSLSGANVLTF
TRBJ1-6,TRBV5-4,CASSLGAATYNSPLHF
TRBJ2-3,TRBV30,CAWSVGGPNTQYF
TRBJ2-3,TRBV5-1,CASSFGTSGGAGTDTQYF
TRBJ1-2,TRBV20-1,CSASGHYGYTF
TRBJ2-3,TRBV19,CASSLPRESDTQYF
TRBJ1-2,TRBV7-9,CASSTGQPYGYTF
TRBJ2-3,TRBV28,CASSPGDSSDTQYF
TRBJ1-5,TRBV7-9,CASSLPGQGNQPQHF
TRBJ2-7,TRBV5-1,CASSFRDNIEQYF
TRBJ2-3,TRBV2,CASRYSETTDTQYF
TRBJ1-1,TRBV4-1,CASSQVAGTEAFF
TRBJ2-1,TRBV7-8,CASSLALGGNEQFF
TRBJ1-4,TRBV28,CASTLGEKLFF
TRBJ2-3,TRBV12-5,CASGVPLAGVRPDTQYF
TRBJ2-1,TRBV2,CASSELLSEQFF
.,TRBV28,CASSPRLETQYF
TRBJ2-7,TRBV29-1,CSVARENSYEQYF
TRBJ2-7,TRBV7-9,CASSQSQGNEQYF
TRBJ2-1,TRBV6-1,CASSEAQHNEQFF
TRBJ1-1,TRBV20-1,CSVQTGTGGFF
TRBJ1-4,TRBV7-2,CASSPHGAANEKLFF
TRBJ2-1,TRBV6-5,CASSQTGGGEQFF